A selection of T cell receptor beta chains follows, all from one sample in a study of CD8+CD57+ T cells in acquired aplastic anemia. TCRdb used MiXCR to reprocess the reads, holding one entry per CDR3 protein. The sample carries 90,000 to 150,000 distinct CDR3 sequences, under 60% recorded once. Specimen: sorted CD4+, CD8+, or CD8+CD57+ T cells (not recorded which) from PBMCs. The receptors come from a human donor with aplastic anemia. Both conserved end residues are part of each CDR3. The D gene is left open where the match is weak. Expanded clones are given a class, and other clones once, few, many or no size at all.

D	J	size	V	CDR3	DNA
.	TRBJ1-5	.	TRBV11-1	CASSGGTPNQPQHF	TGTGCCAGCAGCGGCGGGACACCCAATCAGCCCCAGCATTTT
.	TRBJ2-1	many	TRBV5-5	CASSLAPDNEQFF	TGTGCCAGCAGCTTGGCCCCAGACAATGAGCAGTTCTTC
.	TRBJ2-1	many	TRBV20-1	CSARSPRDPYNEQFF	TGCAGTGCTAGATCCCCCCGGGACCCTTACAATGAGCAGTTCTTC
TRBD2	TRBJ2-5	.	TRBV5-1	CASSSGEGETQYF	TGCGCCAGCAGCTCTGGGGAGGGCGAGACCCAGTACTTC
.	TRBJ2-5	few	TRBV20-1	CSARDRAGLETQYF	TGCAGTGCTAGAGATAGAGCAGGTCTAGAGACCCAGTACTTC
TRBD2	TRBJ2-5	.	TRBV20-1	CSARAPHTSGGHPETQYF	TGCAGTGCTAGAGCCCCTCATACTAGCGGGGGGCATCCGGAGACCCAGTACTTC
TRBD2	TRBJ2-3	.	TRBV30	CAWSGGTSGTDTQYF	TGTGCCTGGAGTGGGGGGACTAGCGGCACAGATACGCAGTATTTT
.	TRBJ2-1	few	TRBV5-1	CASSFQRGSSYNEQFF	TGCGCCAGCAGCTTTCAAAGGGGAAGCTCCTACAATGAGCAGTTCTTC
TRBD2	TRBJ2-3	.	TRBV20-1	CSANSGSTDTQYF	TGCAGTGCCAATAGCGGGAGCACAGATACGCAGTATTTT
.	TRBJ2-7	few	TRBV2	CASSEETGGSYEQYF	TGTGCCAGCAGTGAGGAGACAGGAGGCTCCTACGAGCAGTACTTC
.	TRBJ2-3	.	TRBV7-9	CASSLDGSTQYF	TGTGCCAGCAGCTTGGACGGTTCGACGCAGTATTTT
.	TRBJ1-3	.	TRBV15	CATSAGVSGNTIYF	TGTGCCACCAGCGCCGGGGTCTCTGGAAACACCATATATTTT
.	TRBJ2-3	.	TRBV24-1	CATSDPRGDTQYF	TGTGCCACCAGTGATCCCCGTGGAGATACGCAGTATTTT
.	TRBJ2-7	.	TRBV29-1	CSVEDHATYEQYF	TGCAGCGTTGAAGATCACGCGACCTACGAGCAGTACTTC
.	TRBJ1-1	few	TRBV19	CASSILGTGNSEAFF	TGTGCCAGTAGTATTTTGGGAACAGGGAATTCTGAAGCTTTCTTT
.	TRBJ1-2	many	TRBV7-9	CASSSALPGWGYTF	TGTGCCAGCAGCTCAGCACTGCCGGGTTGGGGCTACACCTTC
.	TRBJ1-2	.	TRBV6-5	CASSYQGLKGYGYTF	TGTGCCAGCAGTTATCAGGGGCTTAAGGGCTATGGCTACACCTTC
.	TRBJ2-6	.	TRBV2	CASRRGLGANVLTF	TGTGCCAGCAGAAGGGGCCTCGGGGCCAACGTCCTGACTTTC
.	TRBJ1-1	once	TRBV14	CASSPRVGVNTEAFF	TGTGCCAGCAGCCCTCGGGTGGGTGTGAACACTGAAGCTTTCTTT
TRBD1	TRBJ2-7	many	TRBV25-1	CASSRDRAYEQYF	TGTGCCAGCAGCCGGGACAGGGCATACGAGCAGTACTTC
.	TRBJ1-1	.	TRBV29-1	CSVVLTGNTEAFF	TGCAGCGTTGTCTTAACGGGGAACACTGAAGCTTTCTTT
TRBD1	TRBJ1-5	many	TRBV24-1	CATSDRRDRGGQPQHF	TGTGCCACCAGTGACCGCCGGGACAGGGGAGGTCAGCCCCAGCATTTT
TRBD2	TRBJ2-1	.	TRBV6-2/TRBV6-3	CASSFHLAGANNEQFF	TGTGCCAGCAGTTTCCACTTAGCGGGGGCCAACAATGAGCAGTTCTTC
TRBD2	TRBJ2-7	once	TRBV5-1	CASSLAPGTNYEQYF	TGCGCCAGCAGCTTGGCCCCCGGGACTAACTACGAGCAGTACTTC
.	TRBJ1-2	once	TRBV7-3	CASTSEGYGYTF	TGTGCCAGCACCTCGGAAGGATATGGCTACACCTTC
TRBD1	TRBJ2-1	.	TRBV10-3	CAGEHGGTASYNEQFF	TGTGCCGGAGAGCACGGTGGGACAGCGTCCTACAATGAGCAGTTCTTC
TRBD2	TRBJ2-2	.	TRBV19	CASRLHSGRAGELFF	TGTGCCAGTAGGCTTCACAGCGGGAGGGCCGGGGAGCTGTTTTTT
TRBD1	TRBJ2-3	few	TRBV3-1	CASSPNLGDREDTQYF	TGTGCCAGCAGCCCCAACTTGGGGGACAGGGAAGATACGCAGTATTTT
.	TRBJ2-3	few	TRBV7-8	CASSLVGRDTQYF	TGTGCCAGCAGCTTAGTGGGGAGGGATACGCAGTATTTT
TRBD1	TRBJ1-6	many	TRBV5-1	CASSRDREDSPPHF	TGCGCCAGCAGCCGGGACAGGGAGGATTCACCCCCCCACTTT
TRBD1	TRBJ1-6	many	TRBV7-2	CASSFGTADSPLHF	TGTGCCAGCAGCTTCGGGACAGCGGATTCACCCCTCCACTTT
TRBD1	TRBJ2-2	few	TRBV5-6	CASSETGVGNTGELFF	TGTGCCAGCAGCGAAACAGGGGTGGGGAACACCGGGGAGCTGTTTTTT
TRBD2	TRBJ2-7	.	TRBV12-3/TRBV12-4	CASRDDGRSSSYEQYF	TGTGCCAGCAGGGACGACGGGAGGAGTAGCTCCTACGAGCAGTACTTC
.	TRBJ1-1	.	TRBV19	CASSFSTGIANTEAFF	TGTGCCAGTAGTTTTAGTACCGGTATCGCTAACACTGAAGCTTTCTTT
TRBD1	TRBJ2-1	.	TRBV29-1	CSVEEGRTGGSYNEQFF	TGCAGCGTCGAAGAGGGTCGGACAGGGGGCTCCTACAATGAGCAGTTCTTC
TRBD1	TRBJ2-1	few	TRBV28	CASSSRDRVLNEQFF	TGTGCCAGCAGTTCTCGGGACAGGGTCCTCAATGAGCAGTTCTTC
.	TRBJ2-2	.	TRBV5-8	CASSIGHRDAGELFF	TGTGCCAGCAGCATCGGCCACAGGGACGCCGGGGAGCTGTTTTTT
.	TRBJ2-3	once	TRBV11-1	CASSPARSLSTDTQYF	TGTGCCAGCAGCCCCGCCCGAAGCCTTAGCACAGATACGCAGTATTTT
TRBD2	TRBJ2-7	.	TRBV2	CASSEVASSSWTSREQYF	TGTGCCAGCAGTGAGGTTGCCAGCAGCTCCTGGACTAGTCGCGAGCAGTACTTC
.	TRBJ2-5	.	TRBV7-8	CASSPGPSQETQYF	TGTGCCAGCAGCCCGGGACCTTCGCAAGAGACCCAGTACTTC
TRBD1	TRBJ1-6	.	TRBV5-5	CASSLEAPGQSPLHF	TGTGCCAGCAGCTTGGAGGCACCGGGACAGTCACCCCTCCACTTT
.	TRBJ1-2	.	TRBV12-5	CASGLVTPGDGYTF	TGTGCTAGTGGTTTGGTTACACCAGGGGATGGCTACACCTTC
.	TRBJ2-7	.	TRBV6-1	CASSDRVYEQYF	TGTGCCAGCAGTGACAGGGTTTACGAGCAGTACTTC
.	TRBJ2-7	many	TRBV6-2/TRBV6-3	CASSYGHSYEQYF	TGTGCCAGCAGTTACGGTCACTCCTACGAGCAGTACTTC
.	TRBJ2-5	.	TRBV24-1	CATSDLGAGVQETQYF	TGTGCCACCAGTGATTTGGGGGCAGGGGTTCAAGAGACCCAGTACTTC
TRBD1	TRBJ2-7	.	TRBV9	CASSVDGTGTYEQYF	TGTGCCAGCAGCGTAGATGGGACAGGGACCTACGAGCAGTACTTC
.	TRBJ2-7	many	TRBV12-3/TRBV12-4	CASSPVGSSYEQYF	TGTGCCAGCAGTCCCGTGGGGAGCTCCTACGAGCAGTACTTC